This T cell receptor (beta chain) originates from a study of CD8 T cells in ankylosing spondylitis. Quantitative 5'-RACE with molecular barcodes produced the TCR beta libraries. Using its own MiXCR run on the 5' RACE reads, TCRdb lists one record per CDR3 protein. The repertoire includes around 280,000 distinct CDR3 sequences, 15% to 25% of them detected once, and around 7.8% sits in the top ten. Findings and limits, study-wide: Ankylosing spondylitis blood appeared to be characterized by a TCR beta motif of 8 or 9 highly homologous variants. The disease-linked clones had a CD8+ phenotype and low blood frequencies. From matched ankylosing spondylitis synovial fluid, disease-linked clones were reportedly recovered at significantly enriched levels.

The V gene end was trimmed by 6 bases and the J gene end by 8 bases; junction bases not matched to a gene: 9. Germline CDR1 and CDR2: MDHEN and SYDVKM. CDR3 length: 15 amino acids. This clonotype was counted between two and nine times. Its matching antigen is unknown. What was sequenced was blood, either unsorted or a sorted T cell fraction (not recorded which). V usage is TRBV28 and J usage is TRBJ2-1; 11 bases line up with TRBD2. The receptor was derived from a male donor with ankylosing spondylitis or in good health (not recorded which). The CDR3 protein is CASRRTSGQRDEQFF. CDR3 nucleotides: TGTGCCAGCAGGCGGACTAGCGGGCAAAGGGATGAGCAGTTCTTC.